This section outlines one T cell receptor (beta chain) sequence together with its context. Its antigen is currently unknown. Trimming removed 3 bases from V and 1 base from J, with 3 bases in between. The CDR3 consists of 13 residues. From germline, CDR1 is MDHEN and CDR2 SYDVKM. The table came from immunoSEQ multiplex PCR; TCRdb's copy has only in-frame clones and leaves some out. The sample consists of about 72,000 clones, roughly four fifths of them appearing once. The sample comes from a study of vaccination effects on CD4 cells after COVID-19. Looking at the study overall: The median interval between the second dose and post-vaccine sampling was 72 days.

Within the ViraFEST assay, antigen-specific CD4+ T cells underwent expansion with viral peptide pools prior to sequencing. An approximately ten-day culture period preceded the isolation of CD4+ T cells. Two doses of either BNT162b2 or mRNA-1273 were given to each participant. Vaccinees lacked prior SARS-CoV-2 infection and tested negative for nucleocapsid antibodies. Overall study findings and caveats: At late timepoints after vaccination, vaccine- and infection-induced clones shrank markedly. Researchers report that only 1 of 255 vaccine-induced clones in healthy vaccinees cross-reacted with common cold coronaviruses.

This sequence originates from a human donor who received a COVID-19 vaccine. The chain couples TRBV28 to TRBJ2-2; D ambiguous. Material: CD4+ T cells from PBMCs cultured with HCoV-229E spike peptides, obtained after COVID-19 vaccination. Here the CDR3 DNA reads TGTGCCAGCAGTTTGGGGAACACCGGGGAGCTGTTTTTT. This gives the protein CASSLGNTGELFF.